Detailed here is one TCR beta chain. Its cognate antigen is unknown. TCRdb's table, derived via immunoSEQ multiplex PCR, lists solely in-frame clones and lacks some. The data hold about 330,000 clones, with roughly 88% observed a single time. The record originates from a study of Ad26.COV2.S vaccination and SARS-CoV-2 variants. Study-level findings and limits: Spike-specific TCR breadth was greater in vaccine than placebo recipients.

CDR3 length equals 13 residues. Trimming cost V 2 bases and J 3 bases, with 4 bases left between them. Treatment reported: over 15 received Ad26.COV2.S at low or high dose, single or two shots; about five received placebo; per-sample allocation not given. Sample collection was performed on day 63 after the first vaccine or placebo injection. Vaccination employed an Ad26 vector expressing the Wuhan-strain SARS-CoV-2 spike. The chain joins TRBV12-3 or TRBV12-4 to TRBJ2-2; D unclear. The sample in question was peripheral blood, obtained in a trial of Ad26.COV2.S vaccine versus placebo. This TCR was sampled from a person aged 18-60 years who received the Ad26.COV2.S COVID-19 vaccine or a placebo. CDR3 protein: CASSLRHTGELFF. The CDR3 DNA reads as TGTGCCAGCAGTTTAAGGCACACCGGGGAGCTGTTTTTT.